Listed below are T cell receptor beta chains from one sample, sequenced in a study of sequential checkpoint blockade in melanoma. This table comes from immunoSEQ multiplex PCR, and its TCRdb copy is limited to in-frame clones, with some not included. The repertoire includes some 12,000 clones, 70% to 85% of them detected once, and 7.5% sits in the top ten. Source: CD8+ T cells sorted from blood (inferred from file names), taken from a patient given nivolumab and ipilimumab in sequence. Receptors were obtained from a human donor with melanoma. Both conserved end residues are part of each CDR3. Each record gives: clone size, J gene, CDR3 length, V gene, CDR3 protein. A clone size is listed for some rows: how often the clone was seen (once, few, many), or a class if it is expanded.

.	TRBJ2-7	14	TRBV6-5	CASSTGGPTDEQYF
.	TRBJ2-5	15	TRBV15	CATSRDRLAGMSQYF
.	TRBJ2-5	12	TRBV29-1	CSVAGGQETQYF
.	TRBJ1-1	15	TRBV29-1	CSVVSFGGGGTEAFF
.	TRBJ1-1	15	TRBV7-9	CASSSGQGADTEAFF
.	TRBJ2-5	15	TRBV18	CASSPPASGAGTQYF
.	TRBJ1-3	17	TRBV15	CATSRGGDRAGGNTIYF
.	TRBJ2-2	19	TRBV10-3	CAISESDFQGALSTGELFF
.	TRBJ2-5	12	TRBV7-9	CASGGIQETQYF
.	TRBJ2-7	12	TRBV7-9	CASSRGGDEQYF
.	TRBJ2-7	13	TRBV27	CASSPGQGYEQYF
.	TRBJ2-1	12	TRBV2	CASSDVVNEQFF
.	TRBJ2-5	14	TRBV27	CASSFNPSVETQYF
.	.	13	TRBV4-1	CASSPFSSYEQYF
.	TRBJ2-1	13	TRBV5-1	CASGTSGYNEQFF
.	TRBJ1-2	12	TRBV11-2	CASSPGSGGYTF
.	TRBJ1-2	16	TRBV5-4	CASSLAAGQGFYGYTF
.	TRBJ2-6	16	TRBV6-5	CASSYSGGSGANVLTF
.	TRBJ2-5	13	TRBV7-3	CASSPSVQETQYF
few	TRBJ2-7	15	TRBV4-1	CASSQDPRQGSEQYF
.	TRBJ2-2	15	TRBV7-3	CASSLYPGAIGELFF
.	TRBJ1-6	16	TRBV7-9	CASSPPGTGLNSPLHF
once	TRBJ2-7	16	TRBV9	CASSGGDRGISYEQYF
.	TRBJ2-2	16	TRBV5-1	CASSLWPGMGTGELFF
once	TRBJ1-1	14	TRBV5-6	CASSVGQGAGEAFF
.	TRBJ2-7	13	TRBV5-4	CASSLGGQAEQYF
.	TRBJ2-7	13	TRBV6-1	CASRSGQFLEQYF
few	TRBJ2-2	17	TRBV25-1	CASSEYPEREGQGELFF
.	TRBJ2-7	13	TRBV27	CASSLGRNYEQYF
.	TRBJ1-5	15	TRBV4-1	CASSQEDRGSQPQHF
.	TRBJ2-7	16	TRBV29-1	CSAGGTGVDRGDEQYF
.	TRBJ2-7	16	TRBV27	CASSSGYLQGPHEQYF
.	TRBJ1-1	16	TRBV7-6	CASSTPSGTGHTEAFF